This T cell receptor (beta chain) was sequenced during a study of T cell changes during pregnancy in multiple sclerosis. Sequencing was performed with immunoSEQ multiplex PCR; in TCRdb, only in-frame clones are kept and a portion is missing. The sample has about 36,000 clones, roughly 93% seen once. Germline CDR1 is SGHRS and CDR2 is YFSETQ. This CDR3 spans 14 amino acids. J gave up 0 bases and V 2 bases, and 2 bases lay outside the gene matches. The source material was CD4+ T cells from peripheral blood mononuclear cells, sampled in the first trimester of pregnancy. The chain recombines TRBV5-1 with TRBJ2-7, with TRBD1 matching 7 bases. This sequence originates from a female donor with multiple sclerosis, enrolled in a pregnancy study. CDR3: CASSFGTASYEQYF. The CDR3 bases are TGCGCCAGCAGCTTTGGGACAGCCTCCTACGAGCAGTACTTC.